The source of this TCR beta chain is a study of T cell changes during pregnancy in multiple sclerosis. The CDR3 runs 13 residues. Trimming took off 6 bases at V and 8 bases at J, with 14 bases between the two ends. Germline loops: CDR1 MNHEY, CDR2 SVGAGI. TCRdb's table, derived via immunoSEQ multiplex PCR, lists solely in-frame clones and lacks some. The sample consists of fewer than 40,000 clones, about 90% of them appearing once. The receptor comes from a female donor with multiple sclerosis, enrolled in a pregnancy study. V is TRBV6-5 and J is TRBJ2-1; D is possibly TRBD2 (6 bases). This material consisted of CD8+ T cells from peripheral blood mononuclear cells, taken after pregnancy. The DNA of the CDR3 is TGTGCCAGCAGGGTGGGACTCAACGATGAGCAGTTCTTC. Its translation: CASRVGLNDEQFF.